This T cell receptor beta chain is from a study of T cell responses to AZD1222 COVID-19 vaccine. This clone was recorded once. V lost 5 bases and J 7 bases, leaving 12 bases between the germline ends. This CDR3 comprises 13 residues. In germline, CDR1 is SGHTA, CDR2 FQGNSA. TCRdb's table, derived via immunoSEQ multiplex PCR, lists solely in-frame clones and lacks some. The data contain roughly 120,000 clones, 85% to 90% of them singletons. The chain is built from TRBV7-2 and TRBJ1-5; no clear D. Sequencing used peripheral blood, obtained 28 days after the second AZD1222 dose. This TCR was recovered from an adult who received the AZD1222 COVID-19 vaccine. CDR3 coding DNA: TGTGCCAGCAGCGCTCAACCGGGGCAGCCCCAGCATTTT. This sequence encodes CASSAQPGQPQHF.